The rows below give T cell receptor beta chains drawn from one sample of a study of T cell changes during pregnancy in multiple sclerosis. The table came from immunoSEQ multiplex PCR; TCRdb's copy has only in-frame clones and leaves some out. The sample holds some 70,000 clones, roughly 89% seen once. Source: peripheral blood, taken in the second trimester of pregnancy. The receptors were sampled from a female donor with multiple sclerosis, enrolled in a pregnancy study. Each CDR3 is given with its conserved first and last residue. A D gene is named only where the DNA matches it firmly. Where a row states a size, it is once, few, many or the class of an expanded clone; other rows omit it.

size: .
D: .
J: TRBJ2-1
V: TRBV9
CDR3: CASSVEGVSSYNEQFF
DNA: TGTGCCAGCAGCGTAGAGGGGGTAAGCTCCTACAATGAGCAGTTCTTC

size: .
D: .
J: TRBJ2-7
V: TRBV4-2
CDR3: CASSQVWDTLTYEQYF
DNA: TGTGCCAGCAGCCAAGTGTGGGACACCCTAACCTACGAGCAGTACTTC

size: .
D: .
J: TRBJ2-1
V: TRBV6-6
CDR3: CASSYTDAYEQFF
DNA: TGTGCCAGCAGTTATACCGATGCGTATGAGCAGTTCTTC

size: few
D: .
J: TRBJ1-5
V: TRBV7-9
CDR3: CASSPDRFINQPQHF
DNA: TGTGCCAGCAGCCCGGACAGATTTATCAATCAGCCCCAGCATTTT

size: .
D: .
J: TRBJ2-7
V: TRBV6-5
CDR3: CASSLDSYEQYF
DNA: TGTGCCAGCAGCCTGGACAGCTACGAGCAGTACTTC

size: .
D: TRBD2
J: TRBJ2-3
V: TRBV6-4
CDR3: CASSASGGSTDTQYF
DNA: TGTGCCAGCAGTGCCAGCGGGGGAAGCACAGATACGCAGTATTTT

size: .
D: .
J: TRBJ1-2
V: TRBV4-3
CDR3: CASSQANRVYTF
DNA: TGCGCCAGCAGCCAAGCCAACAGGGTATACACCTTC

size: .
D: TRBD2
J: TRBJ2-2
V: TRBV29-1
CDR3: CSVAGTITGELFF
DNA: TGCAGCGTCGCCGGGACTATCACCGGGGAGCTGTTTTTT

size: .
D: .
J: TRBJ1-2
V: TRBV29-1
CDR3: CSGSPLSTGYTF
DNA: TGCAGCGGTTCCCCCCTATCAACTGGCTACACCTTC

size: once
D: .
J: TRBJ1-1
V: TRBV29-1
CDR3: CSVQQVLRGNTEAFF
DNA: TGCAGCGTGCAACAGGTTCTCCGTGGGAACACTGAAGCTTTCTTT

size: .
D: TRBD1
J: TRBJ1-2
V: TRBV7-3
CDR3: CASSSVGQGASNYGYTF
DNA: TGTGCCAGCAGTAGCGTGGGACAGGGGGCGTCTAACTATGGCTACACCTTC

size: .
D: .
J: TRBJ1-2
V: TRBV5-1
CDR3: CASSLRGGDYGYTF
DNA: TGCGCCAGCAGCCTACGGGGGGGTGACTATGGCTACACCTTC

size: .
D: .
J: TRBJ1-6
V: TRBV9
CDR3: CASSAQDGDNSPLHF
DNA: TGTGCCAGCAGCGCCCAGGACGGGGATAATTCACCCCTCCACTTT

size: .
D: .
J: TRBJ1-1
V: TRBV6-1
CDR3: CASSLTGLFTEAFF
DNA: TGTGCCAGCAGTCTCACCGGTCTGTTCACTGAAGCTTTCTTT

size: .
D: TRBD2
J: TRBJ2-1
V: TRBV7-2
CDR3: CASSLGGGPYNEQFF
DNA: TGTGCCAGCAGCTTAGGCGGGGGACCCTACAATGAGCAGTTCTTC

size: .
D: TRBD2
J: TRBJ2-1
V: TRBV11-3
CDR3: CASSPGLAGGYNEQFF
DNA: TGTGCCAGCAGCCCCGGACTAGCGGGGGGCTACAATGAGCAGTTCTTC

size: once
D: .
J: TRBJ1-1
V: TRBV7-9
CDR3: CASSLGGGANTEAFF
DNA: TGTGCCAGCAGCTTAGGAGGTGGAGCGAACACTGAAGCTTTCTTT

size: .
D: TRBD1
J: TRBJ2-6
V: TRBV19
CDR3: CASSLSTGGTGANVLTF
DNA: TGTGCCAGTAGCCTATCGACAGGGGGCACTGGGGCCAACGTCCTGACTTTC

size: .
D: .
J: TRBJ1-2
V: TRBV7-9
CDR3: CASSFEGYGYTF
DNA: TGTGCCAGCAGCTTCGAGGGCTATGGCTACACCTTC

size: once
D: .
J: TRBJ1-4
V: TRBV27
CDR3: CASSLRKVGPEKLFF
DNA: TGTGCCAGCAGTTTACGCAAGGTGGGGCCTGAAAAACTGTTTTTT

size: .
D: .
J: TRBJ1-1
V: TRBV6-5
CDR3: CASSFTRLRYTEAFF
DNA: TGTGCCAGCAGTTTCACCAGGTTACGGTACACTGAAGCTTTCTTT

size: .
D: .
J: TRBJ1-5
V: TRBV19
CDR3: CASSKRNQPQHF
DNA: TGTGCCAGTAGTAAGCGGAATCAGCCCCAGCATTTT

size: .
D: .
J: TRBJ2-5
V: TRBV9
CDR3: CASSGSSSAETQYF
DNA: TGTGCCAGCAGCGGGAGTTCTAGTGCAGAGACCCAGTACTTC

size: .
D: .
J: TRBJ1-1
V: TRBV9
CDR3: CASSVFDRVLNTEAFF
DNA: TGTGCCAGCAGCGTTTTTGACCGGGTCCTGAACACTGAAGCTTTCTTT

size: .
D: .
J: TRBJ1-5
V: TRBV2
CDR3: CASSEVYSNQPQHF
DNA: TGTGCCAGCAGTGAAGTTTATAGCAATCAGCCCCAGCATTTT

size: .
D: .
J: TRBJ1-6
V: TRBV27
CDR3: CASSLDSAPHSYNSPLHF
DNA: TGTGCCAGCAGCCTGGACAGCGCCCCTCACTCCTATAATTCACCCCTCCACTTT

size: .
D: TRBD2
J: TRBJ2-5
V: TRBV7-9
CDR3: CASSSFAGGGETQYF
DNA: TGTGCCAGCAGCTCCTTCGCGGGAGGGGGAGAGACCCAGTACTTC

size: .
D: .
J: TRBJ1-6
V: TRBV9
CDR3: CASSDARQLDNSPLHF
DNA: TGTGCCAGCAGCGACGCCCGACAGCTTGATAATTCACCCCTCCACTTT

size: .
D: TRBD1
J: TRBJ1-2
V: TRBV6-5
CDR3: CASSYGGTDYGYTF
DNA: TGTGCCAGCAGTTACGGTGGGACAGACTATGGCTACACCTTC

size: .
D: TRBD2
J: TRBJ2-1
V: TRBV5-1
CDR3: CASSEVLAGVNNEQFF
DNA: TGCGCCAGCAGCGAGGTACTAGCGGGGGTAAACAATGAGCAGTTCTTC

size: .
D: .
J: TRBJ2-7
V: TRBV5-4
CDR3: CASSLPGDSLTYEQYF
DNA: TGTGCCAGCAGCTTGCCGGGGGACAGCCTCACCTACGAGCAGTACTTC